Each of the 19 T cell receptor beta chains below was sequenced from the same sample in a study of CD8 T cells in Susac syndrome. Reverse transcription used roughly 0.5 to 1 ug RNA and random hexamers. TCRdb reprocessed the immunoSEQ multiplex PCR reads with MiXCR, giving one entry per CDR3 protein. The data hold 180,000 or so distinct CDR3 sequences, with 85% to 95% observed a single time. Sequenced input: CD4+ T cells from PBMCs. These receptors were taken from a human donor in good health.

The rearrangement uses TRBV28 and TRBJ2-5; possibly TRBD1 for D (6 bases). The CDR3 contains 14 residues. Trimming stripped 7 bases from V and 5 bases from J, with 17 bases between. Germline V gene data show CDR1 as MDHEN and CDR2 as SYDVKM. As DNA, the CDR3 is TGTGCCAGCACCGCGACAGGCCGTCGGGAGACCCAGTACTTC. This codes for CASTATGRRETQYF.

This sequence joins TRBV18 and TRBJ1-2; D possibly corresponds to TRBD1 (5 bases). Germline V CDR1 and CDR2: KGHSH, LQKENI. V lost 3 bases to trimming and J lost 2 bases, with 13 bases between them. This CDR3 has 15 amino acids. The CDR3 region is CASSPAGTDNYGYTF. The CDR3 DNA is TGTGCCAGCTCACCCGCCGGGACGGACAACTATGGCTACACCTTC.

V gene TRBV29-1 combines with J gene TRBJ2-1; 9 bases line up with TRBD2. The CDR3 is 13 residues long. Germline V gene data show CDR1 as SQVTM and CDR2 as ANQGSEA. The V segment lost 7 bases and the J segment 5 bases; nucleotides outside the gene matches: 6. As DNA, the CDR3 is TGCAGCGGGGGACTAGCAATGGACAATGAGCAGTTCTTC. It codes for CSGGLAMDNEQFF.

The chain recombines TRBV5-4 with TRBJ1-2, with a weak D call TRBD1 (6 bases). V gave up 9 bases and J gave up 6 bases, with 24 bases separating them. Germline V CDR1 and CDR2: SGHNT, YYREEE (reference sequence). The length of the CDR3 is 15 residues. The CDR3 spells CATTIANRALNGYTF. DNA of the CDR3: TGTGCCACCACCATAGCGAACAGGGCGCTTAATGGCTACACCTTC.

J is TRBJ2-7 and V is TRBV7-9, with a tentative D call TRBD2 (6 bases). Trimming removed 0 bases from V and 6 bases from J, with 12 bases in between. Per the germline V gene, CDR1 is SEHNR and CDR2 is FQNEAQ (reference sequence). This CDR3 region has 14 residues. This CDR3 is CASSLASSAGEQYF. For the CDR3, the DNA is TGTGCCAGCAGCTTAGCTTCTAGCGCAGGCGAGCAGTACTTC.

V and J are TRBV28 and TRBJ2-7; D is undetermined. Looked up from germline, CDR1 is MDHEN and CDR2 is SYDVKM. This CDR3 spans 10 amino acids. The germline V and J ends were trimmed by 8 bases and 2 bases, with 4 bases remaining between them. CDR3 coding DNA: TGTGCCAGCGGGACCTACGAGCAGTACTTC. This encodes CASGTYEQYF.

The CDR3 sequence: CASSSPYARRGETQYF. As DNA, the CDR3 is TGTGCCAGCAGCTCGCCTTACGCGAGGCGCGGCGAGACCCAGTACTTC. This rearrangement joins TRBV7-9 to TRBJ2-5; D not certain. The CDR3 covers 16 residues. V was cut by 4 bases and J by 5 bases, with 20 bases left in between. Per the germline V gene, CDR1 is SEHNR and CDR2 is FQNEAQ (reference sequence).

CDR3 protein: CASEGENIQYF. The CDR3 DNA is TGTGCCAGCGAGGGCGAAAACATTCAGTACTTC. This chain connects TRBV28 to TRBJ2-4; D is possibly TRBD2 (5 bases). Germline values: CDR1 MDHEN, CDR2 SYDVKM. Trimming removed 8 bases at V and 5 bases at J, with 7 bases between. CDR3 size: 11 residues.

The V and J genes are TRBV5-6 and TRBJ2-1, with 10 bases fitting TRBD2. J lost 6 bases, V lost 0 bases, and 3 bases had no gene match. The CDR3 extends over 15 amino acids. Looked up from germline, CDR1 is SGHDT and CDR2 is YYEEEE. The CDR3: CASSLESGRGNEQFF. The DNA for the CDR3 is TGTGCCAGCAGCTTGGAGAGCGGGAGGGGCAATGAGCAGTTCTTC.

The CDR3 sequence: CASSFQSMNTEAFF. Here the CDR3 DNA reads TGTGCCAGCAGCTTCCAGAGTATGAACACTGAAGCTTTCTTT. The chain uses TRBV7-2 and TRBJ1-1; D ambiguous. CDR3 length: 14 amino acids. CDR1 SGHTA and CDR2 FQGNSA come from the germline V gene. V lost 3 bases and J 0 bases, leaving 8 bases between the germline ends.

V usage is TRBV6-5 and J usage is TRBJ1-5, with TRBD1 matching 7 bases. CDR1 is MNHEY, CDR2 SVGAGI, per germline. The CDR3 runs 14 residues. Trimming took 5 bases from V and 4 from J; bases not matched to a gene: 5. CDR3 sequence (DNA): TGTGCCAGCAGTCGACAGGGAAAGAATCAGCCCCAGCATTTT. This codes for CASSRQGKNQPQHF.

In its sample, this clonotype was seen once. The chain recombines TRBV28 with TRBJ2-1; maybe TRBD2 (5 bases). The CDR3 contains 15 residues. Germline V gene sequence: CDR1 MDHEN, CDR2 SYDVKM. The V end was cut by 2 bases, the J end by 1 base, with 9 bases between. The CDR3 reads CASSLVGVSYNEQFF. CDR3 nucleotide sequence: TGTGCCAGCAGTTTAGTGGGAGTGTCCTACAATGAGCAGTTCTTC.

This clonotype was found once. V and J are TRBV20-1 and TRBJ2-3; 9 bases line up with TRBD2. CDR1 and CDR2 (germline): DFQATT, SNEGSKA (reference sequence). After removal of 2 bases from V and 6 bases from J, the junction contained 12 bases not matched to a gene. The CDR3 loop spans 16 amino acids. Here the CDR3 reads CSARSLREGHLDTQYF. The CDR3 DNA follows: TGCAGTGCTAGATCCCTGCGGGAGGGTCACTTGGATACGCAGTATTTT.

The CDR3 region is CASRVLVTDTQYF. The DNA of the CDR3 is TGTGCCAGCAGAGTACTAGTCACAGATACGCAGTATTTT. The V gene is TRBV28, the J gene TRBJ2-3; D possibly corresponds to TRBD2 (5 bases). Germline values: CDR1 MDHEN, CDR2 SYDVKM. CDR3 length: 13 amino acids. Between the trimmed V and J ends, which lost 6 bases and 2 bases, there was a span of 9 bases.

This clonotype showed up just once. The rearrangement joins TRBV20-1 to TRBJ2-1; TRBD2 matches 13 bases. The V gene end was trimmed by 1 base and the J gene end by 10 bases; junction bases not matched to a gene: 4. The germline gives CDR1 DFQATT, CDR2 SNEGSKA (reference sequence). The CDR3 is 14 residues long. The CDR3: CSARGTSGSREQFF. The CDR3 DNA is TGCAGTGCTAGAGGGACTAGCGGGAGTCGGGAGCAGTTCTTC.

The chain combines TRBV9 with TRBJ2-5, with 12 positions matching TRBD2. The CDR3 has 15 residues. J was trimmed by 5 bases and V by 0 bases; bases with no gene match: 2. Germline V lookup: CDR1 SGDLS, CDR2 YYNGEE. The CDR3 sequence: CASSVASGRGETQYF. The CDR3 coding sequence is TGTGCCAGCAGCGTAGCTAGCGGGAGGGGCGAGACCCAGTACTTC.

The gene calls are TRBV4-3 and TRBJ1-2; D uncertain. CDR1 is LGHNA, CDR2 YSLEER, per germline. This CDR3 comprises 15 residues. Trimming left V 1 base short and J 8 bases short, with 17 bases between. CDR3 sequence (DNA): TGCGCCAGCAGCCAAGGGCGGACCGTTCAATGGGGCTACACCTTC. This encodes CASSQGRTVQWGYTF.

The chain carries TRBV7-2 and TRBJ2-5; 12 bases fit TRBD2. CDR1 is SGHTA, CDR2 FQGNSA, per germline. This CDR3 spans 17 amino acids. With V trimmed by 1 base and J by 4 bases, 7 bases remained unmatched. CDR3 bases: TGTGCCAGCAGCTTAGTGGCTAGCGGGAGGGCCAGAGAGACCCAGTACTTC. Amino acids: CASSLVASGRARETQYF.

The genes are TRBV20-1 and TRBJ2-3; possible D gene TRBD1, 6 bases. V was trimmed by 6 bases and J by 1 base, leaving 14 bases between them. Germline CDR1 DFQATT, CDR2 SNEGSKA (reference sequence). The CDR3 is 14 residues long. CDR3 DNA sequence: TGCAGTGCCCGGGACAAGGAGGGCACAGATACGCAGTATTTT. Translated: CSARDKEGTDTQYF.